A single sample gave rise to the 20 T cell receptor beta chains below, sequenced in a study of T cells in Graves' hyperthyroidism and ophthalmopathy. Researchers took RNA transcripts and amplified the TCR beta CDR3 regions from them. A set of HTBI primers served as the primers for a first-round RT-PCR of the TCR CDR3. MiXCR, run by TCRdb on the multiplex PCR reads, gives a single entry per CDR3 protein. The table lists approximately 330,000 distinct CDR3 sequences, roughly a fifth of them singletons, with about 50% in the top ten. Source material: blood. Receptor source: a woman aged 45-59 years with Graves' hyperthyroidism.

J is TRBJ1-4 and V is TRBV30; D is unresolved. Trimming pared 2 bases from V and 3 bases from J, leaving 7 bases between. There are 13 residues in the CDR3. The germline CDR1 and CDR2 sequences are GTSNPN and SVGIG (reference sequence). The CDR3 protein is CAWSNGANEKLFF. CDR3 coding DNA: TGTGCCTGGAGTAATGGTGCTAATGAAAAACTGTTTTTT.

In its sample, this clonotype was seen many times. This chain joins TRBV7-2 and TRBJ1-6; D remains unclear. Trimming cost V 2 bases and J 11 bases, with 10 bases left between them. The CDR3 has 13 residues. Germline CDR1 SGHTA, CDR2 FQGNSA. The CDR3 region has the DNA TGTGCCAGCAGCTTACCCCGGAGGCCACCCCTCCACTTT. It encodes CASSLPRRPPLHF.

This clonotype was counted a few times. The rearrangement links TRBV19 to TRBJ2-7, with 8 bases fitting TRBD2. Per the germline V gene, CDR1 is LNHDA and CDR2 is SQIVND (reference sequence). The V segment lost 3 bases and the J segment 7 bases; nucleotides outside the gene matches: 8. The CDR3 extends over 14 amino acids. In DNA form, the CDR3 reads TGTGCCAGTAGTATGATGGCGGGAGGCGGGGAGCAGTACTTC. Translating it yields CASSMMAGGGEQYF.

The chain links TRBV28 to TRBJ2-7; D could derive from TRBD1 or TRBD2 (5 bases each). V was cut by 3 bases and J by 2 bases, with 17 bases left in between. This CDR3 spans 16 amino acids. CDR1 is MDHEN, CDR2 SYDVKM, per germline. The CDR3 DNA reads TGTGCCAGCAGTTTTTCGAGTTGGGACCGAACCTACGAGCAGTACTTC. It translates to CASSFSSWDRTYEQYF.

The V and J genes are TRBV10-1 and TRBJ2-3, with D possibly being TRBD2 (5 bases). V dropped 3 bases and J dropped 1 base, with 11 bases sitting between them. The germline V gene encodes CDR1 WNHNN and CDR2 SYGVQD (reference sequence). This CDR3 has 15 amino acids. CDR3 protein: CASSEVGVGTDTQYF. For the CDR3, the DNA is TGCGCCAGCAGTGAAGTGGGAGTTGGCACAGATACGCAGTATTTT.

Remarks on this clonotype: A much larger clone sits a single nucleotide away, making a read error possible. The gene calls are TRBV6-1 and TRBJ2-5; the match to TRBD2 covers 9 bases. Trimming at V came to 8 bases and at J to 5 bases, leaving 9 bases not matched to a gene. CDR3 length: 14 residues. Looked up from germline, CDR1 is MNHNS and CDR2 is SASEGT. CDR3 protein: CASGGLALGETQYF. CDR3 in DNA: TGTGCCAGCGGGGGACTAGCTTTGGGGGAGACCCAGTACTTC.

Points on this clonotype: Possible read error: a much larger clone is one base away. The chain is built from TRBV6-1 and TRBJ1-4; 7 nucleotides agree with TRBD1. The CDR3 is 15 residues long. Germline lookup yields CDR1 MNHNS and CDR2 SASEGT. The V and J ends lost 6 bases and 7 bases, in that order; junction bases with no gene match: 11. CDR3 in DNA: TGTGCCAGCAGACCCCTCGCAGGGGGAATTGAAAAACTGTTTTTT. This sequence encodes CASRPLAGGIEKLFF.

This clonotype was seen a handful of times. The chain uses TRBV12-5 and TRBJ2-3, with 8 bases lining up with TRBD1. Germline CDR1 reads LGHNT; CDR2 reads FRNRAP. This CDR3 spans 14 amino acids. The V gene end was trimmed by 6 bases and the J gene end by 2 bases; junction bases not matched to a gene: 4. CDR3 in amino acids: CASGLQGVTDTQYF. CDR3 DNA: TGTGCTAGTGGCCTACAGGGGGTCACAGATACGCAGTATTTT.

This clonotype was found many times. The J gene is TRBJ2-1, the V gene TRBV3-1; TRBD2 matches 11 bases. Germline assignment: CDR1 LGHDT and CDR2 YNNKEL (reference sequence). Trimming removed 4 bases from V and 5 bases from J; junction bases left unmatched: 10. This CDR3 has 17 residues. CDR3 residues: CASSPDIAGGVHNEQFF. CDR3 DNA: TGTGCCAGCAGCCCAGACATAGCGGGGGGGGTCCACAATGAGCAGTTCTTC.

This clonotype came up once. The J gene is TRBJ1-5, the V gene TRBV4-2; 8 bases map to TRBD1. V was pared by 7 bases and J by 6 bases, with 11 bases of the junction left unmatched. CDR1 is LGHNA, CDR2 YNFKEQ, per germline. The CDR3 extends over 15 amino acids. The CDR3 here is CASNQAQGASQPQHF. The CDR3 DNA reads as TGTGCCAGCAACCAGGCCCAGGGGGCTTCTCAGCCCCAGCATTTT.

The chain uses TRBV10-2 and TRBJ2-6, with TRBD2 matching 12 bases. In germline, CDR1 is WSHSY, CDR2 SAAADI. The CDR3 covers 21 residues. V gave up 3 bases and J gave up 0 bases; unmatched junction bases: 12. The CDR3 DNA reads TGCGCCAGCAGTGATCCCGGACTAGCGGGATCCCAAAACTCTGGGGCCAACGTCCTGACTTTC. It encodes CASSDPGLAGSQNSGANVLTF.

V usage is TRBV6-1 and J usage is TRBJ1-5; no definite D call. Trimming left V 7 bases short and J 2 bases short, with 15 bases between. The CDR3 has 15 residues. CDR1 MNHNS and CDR2 SASEGT come from the germline V gene. This chain's CDR3 is CASMMVNSGNQPQHF. In DNA form, the CDR3 reads TGTGCCAGCATGATGGTCAATTCAGGCAATCAGCCCCAGCATTTT.

V gene TRBV20-1 combines with J gene TRBJ2-3, with D tentatively TRBD2 (5 bases). The CDR3 is made up of 15 amino acids. The V end was cut by 5 bases, the J end by 0 bases, with 15 bases between. Germline CDR1 DFQATT, CDR2 SNEGSKA (reference sequence). The CDR3 region is CSAPLDWGSTDTQYF. In DNA form, the CDR3 reads TGCAGTGCTCCCCTGGACTGGGGAAGCACAGATACGCAGTATTTT.

This clonotype has ten or more counts. V and J are TRBV6-5 and TRBJ1-1, with 7 bases aligning to TRBD1. The CDR3 covers 14 residues. With 7 bases clipped from V and 5 bases from J, the junction kept 10 bases outside the gene matches. The germline V gene has CDR1 MNHEY and CDR2 SVGAGI. The CDR3 is CASIPRQGGTEAFF. The CDR3 DNA is TGTGCCAGCATTCCCCGACAGGGTGGAACTGAAGCTTTCTTT.

This clonotype appeared many times. CDR3: CASSSLTSGEETQYF. The DNA for the CDR3 is TGTGCCAGCAGTTCCCTAACTAGCGGGGAAGAGACCCAGTACTTC. The genes are TRBV12-3 or TRBV12-4 and TRBJ2-5; 10 bases fit TRBD2. V shed 4 bases and J 3 bases; nucleotides not matched to a gene: 5. The CDR3 is made up of 15 amino acids.

This clonotype was picked up many times. J is TRBJ2-1 and V is TRBV13; 11 nucleotides agree with TRBD2. This CDR3 contains 20 residues. The ends lost 1 base at V and 4 bases at J; junction bases unmatched: 15. From germline, CDR1 is PRHDT and CDR2 FYEKMQ (reference sequence). The CDR3 coding sequence is TGTGCCAGCAGCTTAGATGCGGGTCCACTAGCGGGAGTTCTGTACAATGAGCAGTTCTTC. Its translation is CASSLDAGPLAGVLYNEQFF.

This clonotype was counted between two and nine times. This chain links TRBV20-1 with TRBJ1-1; D perhaps matches TRBD1 (5 bases). The germline V gene has CDR1 DFQATT and CDR2 SNEGSKA (reference sequence). V was cut by 2 bases and J by 3 bases, with 13 bases left in between. The CDR3 is 14 amino acids. The CDR3 sequence is CSARYNRPDTEAFF. The CDR3 DNA reads TGCAGTGCTAGATACAACAGGCCGGACACTGAAGCTTTCTTT.

This clonotype occurred many times. This chain uses TRBV12-3 or TRBV12-4 with TRBJ1-1, with no clear D. CDR3 length: 13 residues. The ends were cut back, 8 bases at V and 0 bases at J, with 10 bases in the middle. The CDR3 DNA sequence: TGTGCCAGCTGCTTAGGTATGAACACTGAAGCTTTCTTT. Translating it yields CASCLGMNTEAFF.

The sample holds a few counts of this clonotype. The chain combines TRBV11-3 with TRBJ2-2; a possible D gene is TRBD1 (7 bases). This CDR3 has 16 amino acids. The V gene's germline CDR1 is SGHNT and CDR2 YENEEA. The V end lost 7 bases, the J end lost 1 base, and 16 bases lay between the germline ends. The CDR3 spells CASTGSGGRNTGELFF. The CDR3 nucleotides read TGTGCCAGCACAGGATCAGGGGGGAGGAACACCGGGGAGCTGTTTTTT.

The gene calls are TRBV30 and TRBJ1-2; D perhaps matches TRBD1 (6 bases). V was shortened by 4 bases and J by 4 bases, with 10 bases between the two germline ends. This CDR3 spans 12 amino acids. CDR1 is GTSNPN, CDR2 SVGIG, per germline (reference sequence). The CDR3 DNA is TGTGCCTGGACAGGGGTTCTCTATGGCTACACCTTC. As protein: CAWTGVLYGYTF.